This T cell receptor beta chain derives from a study of Graves' ophthalmopathy and Graves' hyperthyroidism. General study findings and limits: The model achieved approximately 71% sensitivity and approximately 74% specificity for ophthalmopathy progression. Ophthalmopathy versus stable hyperthyroidism: 13-signature model gave about 87% sensitivity, approximately 80% specificity. Blood also contained most of the expanded thyroid clonotypes above 0.001 frequency.

The authors amplified TCR beta CDR3 regions from RNA transcripts. An opening RT-PCR round employed HTBI primers and preceded a second-round multiplex PCR. TCRdb itself ran the multiplex PCR reads through MiXCR, one entry per CDR3 protein. The sample lists some 240,000 distinct CDR3 sequences, around 50% occurring once. Looked up from germline, CDR1 is SGHAT and CDR2 is FQNNGV. CDR3 length equals 13 residues. V shed 3 bases and J 4 bases; nucleotides not matched to a gene: 2. This clonotype has only a few counts. The antigen is unknown. The genes are TRBV11-2 and TRBJ2-7; TRBD1 matches at 8 bases. This clonotype was sampled from an adult man with Graves' ophthalmopathy. Sequenced sample: peripheral blood. CDR3 in amino acids: CASSLGQVYEQYF. CDR3 coding DNA: TGTGCCAGCAGCTTGGGACAGGTATACGAGCAGTACTTC.